A selection of T cell receptor beta chains follows, all from one sample in a study of cytomegalovirus exposure and HLA in healthy donors. Clones were read by immunoSEQ multiplex PCR, and TCRdb kept only the in-frame ones, dropping some. Of around 150,000 clones listed, around 68% are singletons. The specimen was PBMCs. All receptors derive from a man aged 50 or older in good health and CMV-seronegative. Each CDR3 is given with its conserved first and last residue. The D gene is left open where the match is weak. Clone sizes are given selectively: once, few, many, or a class where the clone is expanded.

size	D	length	J	V	DNA	CDR3
-	TRBD1	12	TRBJ1-2	TRBV29-1	TGCAGCGTTGCGGGACAGGGCTATGGCTACACCTTC	CSVAGQGYGYTF
-	-	15	TRBJ1-3	TRBV7-2	TGTGCCAGCAGCTTAGACACAGTAGAAGGAAACACCATATATTTT	CASSLDTVEGNTIYF
-	-	15	TRBJ1-4	TRBV7-2	TGTGCCAGCAGCTTAGACATACAGGGCTATGAAGAACTGTTTTTT	CASSLDIQGYEELFF
-	TRBD1	16	TRBJ2-7	TRBV5-6	TGTGCCAGCAGCCCCGGGACAGGGACGAGCTCCTACGAGCAGTACTTC	CASSPGTGTSSYEQYF
few	-	14	TRBJ2-3	TRBV5-1	TGCGCCAGCAGCTTGGTTGGCGGGGTAGATACGCAGTATTTT	CASSLVGGVDTQYF
-	-	17	TRBJ2-3	TRBV4-1	TGCGCCAGCAGCCAGGGGGGGGCCCCTTCCCGCACAGATACGCAGTATTTT	CASSQGGAPSRTDTQYF
-	-	14	TRBJ1-1	TRBV28	TGTGCCAGCAGTTTGCAGTTACCTAACACTGAAGCTTTCTTT	CASSLQLPNTEAFF
-	TRBD1	15	TRBJ2-2	TRBV4-3	TGCGCCAGCAGCCAGGGACAGGGGAACACCGGGGAGCTGTTTTTT	CASSQGQGNTGELFF
-	TRBD1	16	TRBJ2-5	TRBV5-1	TGCGCCAGCAGCAGACCGGGACAGGGAAACCAAGAGACCCAGTACTTC	CASSRPGQGNQETQYF
-	-	14	TRBJ1-4	TRBV27	TGTGCCAGCAGTATGACGACGGGAAATGAAAAACTGTTTTTT	CASSMTTGNEKLFF
-	TRBD2	14	TRBJ2-7	TRBV5-1	TGCGCCAGCAGCTTGGACGCGGGGGGCTACGAGCAGTACTTC	CASSLDAGGYEQYF
-	-	16	TRBJ1-4	TRBV10-3	TGTGCCATCAGTGATCCTGCCAGGGCAACTAATGAAAAACTGTTTTTT	CAISDPARATNEKLFF
-	TRBD2	14	TRBJ2-7	TRBV7-2	TGTGCCAGCAGCTCTCCTAGCGGGGGGGCAGGGCAGTACTTC	CASSSPSGGAGQYF
once	-	14	TRBJ1-1	TRBV5-1	TGCGCCAGCAGCTTGGCTGGGGGCGGGACTGAAGCTTTCTTT	CASSLAGGGTEAFF
-	TRBD1	15	TRBJ2-7	TRBV18	TGTGCCAGCTCAAACCCGACAGGGGCCTCCTACGAGCAGTACTTC	CASSNPTGASYEQYF
-	-	18	TRBJ2-6	TRBV4-2	TGTGCCAGCAGCCAACTAGGACAGCTGCTCTCTGGGGCCAACGTCCTGACTTTC	CASSQLGQLLSGANVLTF
once	TRBD1	19	TRBJ1-6	TRBV7-2	TGTGCCAGCAGCTTACGTGGCCAGACAGGGGGCCAGAATAATTCACCCCTCCACTTT	CASSLRGQTGGQNNSPLHF
-	-	18	TRBJ2-2	TRBV21-1	TGTGCCAGCGTTTTAGAGCTAGCGGGCGGCGCGAACACCGGGGAGCTGTTTTTT	CASVLELAGGANTGELFF
few	TRBD1	17	TRBJ2-1	TRBV5-1	TGCGCCAGCGCCATTTGGCCGGGACAGGGAACCTACAATGAGCAGTTCTTC	CASAIWPGQGTYNEQFF
few	TRBD2	18	TRBJ2-2	TRBV9	TGTGCCAGCAGCATTCACAGCGGGGCGCCTCGTGAGGCCGGGGAGCTGTTTTTT	CASSIHSGAPREAGELFF
-	-	15	TRBJ2-3	TRBV5-1	TGCGCCAGCAGCCCCGAAGCCACTAGCACAGATACGCAGTATTTT	CASSPEATSTDTQYF
-	-	13	TRBJ2-1	TRBV5-4	TGTGCCAGCAGCTTGCCGGAGTACAATGAGCAGTTCTTC	CASSLPEYNEQFF
-	-	14	TRBJ2-7	TRBV6-1	TGTGCCAGCATCAGACAGAGCCTCTCCTACGAGCAGTACTTC	CASIRQSLSYEQYF
few	-	14	TRBJ2-7	TRBV10-1	TGCGCCAGCAACAACGGGACACGTATCCACGAGCAGTACTTC	CASNNGTRIHEQYF
-	TRBD2	20	TRBJ2-2	TRBV11-3	TGTGCCAGCAGCTTAGATCGCTGGACTAGCGGGGACAAGAACACCGGGGAGCTGTTTTTT	CASSLDRWTSGDKNTGELFF
-	TRBD1	15	TRBJ1-2	TRBV6-5	TGTGCCAGCAATGGACAGGGGCGGGGAAACTATGGCTACACCTTC	CASNGQGRGNYGYTF
-	-	13	TRBJ2-7	TRBV15	TGTGCCACCAGCGGCCCCGGAGGGTTCGAGCAGTACTTC	CATSGPGGFEQYF
-	-	15	TRBJ1-6	TRBV9	TGTGCCAGCAGCGTAGGGAGGGTCCGAAATTCACCCCTCCACTTT	CASSVGRVRNSPLHF
-	TRBD1	14	TRBJ1-5	TRBV19	TGTGCCAGTAGTGGGACAGGGGGCCCTCAGCCCCAGCATTTT	CASSGTGGPQPQHF
-	TRBD1	16	TRBJ1-2	TRBV6-7	TGTGCCAGCAGTTACGACGACAGGGGGCGTCCATACGGCTACACCTTC	CASSYDDRGRPYGYTF
-	-	13	TRBJ1-2	TRBV7-2	TGTGCCAGCAGCTCACCAGATAACTATGGCTACACCTTC	CASSSPDNYGYTF
-	-	14	TRBJ1-3	TRBV27	TGTGCCAGCAGTTTCAGGGGACCTGGAAACACCATATATTTT	CASSFRGPGNTIYF
-	-	16	TRBJ2-1	TRBV5-4	TGTGCCAGCAGCCTAACATCCGGGTCTTATTTGAATGAGCAGTTCTTC	CASSLTSGSYLNEQFF
-	-	16	TRBJ1-3	TRBV4-3	TGCGCCAGCAGCCAAGTAACAGGGCTGGGGGGAAACACCATATATTTT	CASSQVTGLGGNTIYF
-	-	15	TRBJ1-2	TRBV6-1	TGTGCCAGCAGTGAATCGTTGGGCAGGGTGTATGGCTACACCTTC	CASSESLGRVYGYTF
few	TRBD2	15	TRBJ2-3	TRBV5-1	TGCGCCAGCAGCTCAACTAGCGTTGAGGCAGATACGCAGTATTTT	CASSSTSVEADTQYF
-	-	13	TRBJ1-1	TRBV5-1	TGCGCCACCAGAGTTGGAGTCAACACTGAAGCTTTCTTT	CATRVGVNTEAFF
-	TRBD1	15	TRBJ2-5	TRBV18	TGTGCCAGCTCACCAAGTGACAGGGGTGTTGAGACCCAGTACTTC	CASSPSDRGVETQYF
-	TRBD2	17	TRBJ2-1	TRBV7-9	TGTGCCAGCAGTAAACGGACTAGCGGGCGGTTCAGCAATGAGCAGTTCTTC	CASSKRTSGRFSNEQFF
-	TRBD1	16	TRBJ1-3	TRBV4-1	TGCGCCAGCAGCCAACCCCGGGACAGGGCTGGAAACACCATATATTTT	CASSQPRDRAGNTIYF
once	TRBD1	14	TRBJ1-2	TRBV6-5	TGTGCCAGCAGTAACAGGGGAATTGACTATGGCTACACCTTC	CASSNRGIDYGYTF
-	-	16	TRBJ2-7	TRBV28	TGTGCCAGCAGTCCCTGGACACTCGAATCTTCCTACGAGCAGTACTTC	CASSPWTLESSYEQYF
-	TRBD1	13	TRBJ2-7	TRBV6-5	TGTGCCAGCATCGGACAGGGGGTCGGCGAGCAGTACTTC	CASIGQGVGEQYF
-	TRBD2	17	TRBJ2-3	TRBV7-2	TGTGCCAGCAGCTTAGGACGCGGGGGGGCAAGTGCAGATACGCAGTATTTT	CASSLGRGGASADTQYF
-	TRBD1	13	TRBJ2-7	TRBV27	TGTGCCAGCAGTCCCCGGGACAGTTCAGAGCAGTACTTC	CASSPRDSSEQYF
-	TRBD1	15	TRBJ2-2	TRBV19	TGTGCCAGTAGGCCGGGACAGGGGAGAACCGGGGAGCTGTTTTTT	CASRPGQGRTGELFF
-	TRBD1	15	TRBJ2-2	TRBV7-9	TGTGCCAGCAGCTCCGGGACAGGGTACACCGGGGAGCTGTTTTTT	CASSSGTGYTGELFF